This record covers a single T cell receptor (beta chain). Seattle enrolled patients during active infection and tracked them longitudinally. The CDR3 is 17 residues long. The germline V and J ends were trimmed by 0 bases and 1 base, with 17 bases remaining between them. Germline V CDR1 and CDR2: SQVTM, ANQGSEA. Original handling: Reference gene primers were amplified, and this amplification served to estimate nucleated cell counts. Clones were read by immunoSEQ multiplex PCR, and TCRdb kept only the in-frame ones, dropping some. That table gives V, J and clone size, and the DNA gave D and trimming. Counted here are about 68,000 clones, 90% occurring once; the ten biggest clones make up approximately 0.56%. This entry is derived from a study of blood T cell repertoires in COVID-19. Study-level information: Italy, Spain and the United States were the sources of the convalescent and acute COVID-19 samples. The analysed material was cDNA or gDNA that came from T cells, B-cell-depleted T cells, or PBMCs.

The chain couples TRBV29-1 to TRBJ2-3; weak D call: TRBD2 (7 bases). Material: peripheral blood. The receptor was isolated from a man aged 50 to 59 with COVID-19, enrolled during active disease. The CDR3, as DNA: TGCAGCGTTGAAGATCTTGCGGGGGCGAGAGGCACAGATACGCAGTATTTT. Amino acid sequence: CSVEDLAGARGTDTQYF.